What follows describes a single T cell receptor (beta chain). Here immunoSEQ multiplex PCR was the method, and the copy in TCRdb shows in-frame clones only, minus some. The sample contains about 60,000 clones, just under 90% of which appear only once. The data were obtained in a study of technical replicates of blood from several donors. The sample comprised PBMCs. This sequence was found in a human donor in good health. Some clones in this sample may be carry-over from other donors' samples.

This CDR3 reads CASGLVRYEQYF. CDR3 sequence (DNA): TGTGCTAGTGGTTTGGTACGGTACGAGCAGTACTTC. The chain uses TRBV12-5 and TRBJ2-7; no reliable D call. V was shortened by 0 bases and J by 4 bases, with 4 bases between the two germline ends. The CDR3 has 12 residues. The germline CDR1 and CDR2 sequences are LGHNT and FRNRAP. The full variable domain, rest sourced from reference TRBV12-5 and TRBJ2-7, is DARVTQTPRHKVTEMGQEVTMRCQPILGHNTVFWYRQTMMQGLELLAYFRNRAPLDDSGMPKDRFSAEMPDATLATLKIQPSEPRDSAVYFCASGLVRYEQYFGPGTRLTVT.